The table lists the clone carrying this T cell receptor beta chain with many counts. What it recognizes is unknown. After removal of 4 bases from V and 4 bases from J, the junction contained 7 bases not matched to a gene. The CDR3 totals 18 residues. Germline V CDR1 and CDR2: ENHRY, SYGVKD. Quantitative 5'-RACE with molecular barcodes was used to make the TCR beta libraries. One entry per CDR3 protein results from TCRdb running MiXCR on the 5' RACE reads. The repertoire holds 100,000 to 150,000 distinct CDR3 sequences, 6% to 8.5% seen once, with over 9% in the top ten. These data originate in a study of CD8 T cells in ankylosing spondylitis. Findings of the study overall: A motif of several highly homologous TCR beta variants was seen as apparently characteristic of ankylosing spondylitis blood. In ankylosing spondylitis patients, matched synovial fluid reportedly showed significant enrichment of disease-linked clones. In reactive arthritis synovial fluid and blood, some motif variants had been reported before.

Sequenced: blood, either unsorted or a sorted T cell fraction (not recorded which). This sequence was found in a male donor with ankylosing spondylitis or in good health (not recorded which). V is TRBV10-3 and J is TRBJ2-2; TRBD2 matches at 15 bases. CDR3 loop: CAISATGLAGGRTGELFF. DNA of the CDR3: TGTGCCATCAGTGCGACCGGACTAGCGGGGGGGCGCACCGGGGAGCTGTTTTTT.